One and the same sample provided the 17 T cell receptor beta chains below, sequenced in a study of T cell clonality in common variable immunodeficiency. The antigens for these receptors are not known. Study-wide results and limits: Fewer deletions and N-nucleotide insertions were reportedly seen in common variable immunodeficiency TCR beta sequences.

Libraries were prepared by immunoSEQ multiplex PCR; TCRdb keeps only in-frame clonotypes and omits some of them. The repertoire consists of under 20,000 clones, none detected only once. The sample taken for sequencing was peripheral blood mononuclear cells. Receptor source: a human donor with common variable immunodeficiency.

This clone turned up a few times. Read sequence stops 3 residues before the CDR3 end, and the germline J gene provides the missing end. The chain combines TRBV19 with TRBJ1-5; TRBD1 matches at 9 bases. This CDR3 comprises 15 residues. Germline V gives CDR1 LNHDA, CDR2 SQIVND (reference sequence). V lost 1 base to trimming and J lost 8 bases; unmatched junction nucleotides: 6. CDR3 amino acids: CASSIVNRGREPQHF. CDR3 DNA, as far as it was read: TGTGCCAGTAGTATAGTAAACAGGGGGCGAGAGCCC.

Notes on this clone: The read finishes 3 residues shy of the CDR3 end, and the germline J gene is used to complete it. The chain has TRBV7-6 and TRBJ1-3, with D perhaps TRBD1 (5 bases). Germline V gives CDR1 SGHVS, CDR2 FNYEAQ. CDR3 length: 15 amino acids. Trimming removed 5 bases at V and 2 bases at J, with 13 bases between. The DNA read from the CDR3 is TGTGCCAGCAGCAGAACGCAGGGCCCTGGAAACACC. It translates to CASSRTQGPGNT. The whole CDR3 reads CASSRTQGPGNTIYF.

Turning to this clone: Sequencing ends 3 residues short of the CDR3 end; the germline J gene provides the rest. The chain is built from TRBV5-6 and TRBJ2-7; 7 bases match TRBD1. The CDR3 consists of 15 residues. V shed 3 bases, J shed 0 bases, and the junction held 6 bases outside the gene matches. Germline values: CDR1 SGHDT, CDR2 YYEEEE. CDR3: CASSSQGDISYEQYF. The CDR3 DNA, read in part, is TGTGCCAGCAGCTCTCAGGGGGACATCTCCTACGAG.

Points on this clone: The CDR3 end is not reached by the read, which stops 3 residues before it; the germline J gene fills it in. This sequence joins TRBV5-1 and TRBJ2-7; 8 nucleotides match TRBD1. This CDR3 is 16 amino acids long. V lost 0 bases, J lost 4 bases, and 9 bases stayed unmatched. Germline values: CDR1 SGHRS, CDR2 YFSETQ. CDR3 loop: CASSLDSTGAKYEQYF. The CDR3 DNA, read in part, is TGCGCCAGCAGCTTGGACTCGACAGGGGCCAAGTACGAG.

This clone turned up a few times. The CDR3 sequence: CASSYGLATDTQYF. Incomplete CDR3 DNA: TGTGCCAGCAGCTACGGACTAGCGACAGATACG. V and J are TRBV7-2 and TRBJ2-3, with 9 bases aligning to TRBD2. Coverage ceases 3 residues before the CDR3 finishes, and the germline J gene fills in the end. The CDR3 is made up of 14 amino acids. Germline CDR1 and CDR2: SGHTA and FQGNSA. J was trimmed by 3 bases and V by 4 bases; bases with no gene match: 2.

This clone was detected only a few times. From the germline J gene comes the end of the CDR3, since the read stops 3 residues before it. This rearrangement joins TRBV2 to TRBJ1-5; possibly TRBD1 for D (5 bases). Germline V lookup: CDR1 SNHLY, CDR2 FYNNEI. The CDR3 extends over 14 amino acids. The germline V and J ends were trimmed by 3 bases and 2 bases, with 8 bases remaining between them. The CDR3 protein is CASSEVQGNQPQHF. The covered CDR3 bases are TGTGCCAGCAGTGAGGTACAGGGCAATCAGCCC.

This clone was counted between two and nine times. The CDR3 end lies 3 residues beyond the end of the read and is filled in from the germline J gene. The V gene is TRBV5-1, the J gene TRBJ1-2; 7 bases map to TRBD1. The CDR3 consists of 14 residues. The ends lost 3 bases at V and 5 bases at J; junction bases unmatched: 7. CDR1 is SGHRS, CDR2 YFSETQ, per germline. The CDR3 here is CASSSGTDTYGYTF. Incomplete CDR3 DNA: TGCGCCAGCAGCTCCGGGACAGACACTTATGGC.

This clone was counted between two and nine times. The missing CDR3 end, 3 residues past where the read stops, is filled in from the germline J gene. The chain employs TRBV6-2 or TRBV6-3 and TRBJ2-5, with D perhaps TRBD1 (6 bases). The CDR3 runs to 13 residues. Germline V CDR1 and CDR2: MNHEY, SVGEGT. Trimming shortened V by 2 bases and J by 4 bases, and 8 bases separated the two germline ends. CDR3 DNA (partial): TGTGCCAGCAGTTACACCAGGGGAGAGACC. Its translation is CASSYTRGET. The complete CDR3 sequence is CASSYTRGETQYF.

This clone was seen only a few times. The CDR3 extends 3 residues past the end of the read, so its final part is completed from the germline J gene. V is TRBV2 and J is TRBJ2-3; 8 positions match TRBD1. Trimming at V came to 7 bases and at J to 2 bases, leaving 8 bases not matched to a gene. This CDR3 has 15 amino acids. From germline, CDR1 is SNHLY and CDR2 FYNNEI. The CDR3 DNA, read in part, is TGTGCCAGCACCAAGACAGGGGCTCCCACAGATACG. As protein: CASTKTGAPTDT. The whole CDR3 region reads CASTKTGAPTDTQYF.

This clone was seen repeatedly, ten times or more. Incomplete CDR3 DNA: TGCGCCAGCAGCCTAGGGGGAACTAATGAAAAA. Translated: CASSLGGTNEK. The full CDR3 sequence reads CASSLGGTNEKLFF. The chain couples TRBV5-1 to TRBJ1-4; perhaps TRBD1 as D (6 bases). The missing CDR3 end, 3 residues past where the read stops, is filled in from the germline J gene. Trimming pared 4 bases from V and 1 base from J, leaving 8 bases between. The V gene's germline CDR1 is SGHRS and CDR2 YFSETQ. This CDR3 region has 14 residues.

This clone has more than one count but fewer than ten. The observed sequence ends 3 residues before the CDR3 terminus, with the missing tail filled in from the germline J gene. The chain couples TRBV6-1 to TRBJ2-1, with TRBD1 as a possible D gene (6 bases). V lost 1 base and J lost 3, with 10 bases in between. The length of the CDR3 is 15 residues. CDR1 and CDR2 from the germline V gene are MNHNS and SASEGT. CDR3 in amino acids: CASSEEGVRYNEQFF. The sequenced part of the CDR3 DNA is TGTGCCAGCAGTGAAGAGGGGGTCCGCTACAATGAG.

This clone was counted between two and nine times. The sequenced CDR3 bases are TGTGCCAGCAGTGACGGGGGAGGATCCTACAATGAG. Protein product: CASSDGGGSYNE. The CDR3, in full, reads CASSDGGGSYNEQFF. The V gene is TRBV6-1, the J gene TRBJ2-1; D may be TRBD2 (6 bases). Coverage ceases 3 residues before the CDR3 finishes, and the germline J gene fills in the end. CDR1 and CDR2 (germline): MNHNS, SASEGT. This CDR3 comprises 15 residues. Between the trimmed V and J ends, which lost 3 bases and 1 base, there was a span of 10 bases.

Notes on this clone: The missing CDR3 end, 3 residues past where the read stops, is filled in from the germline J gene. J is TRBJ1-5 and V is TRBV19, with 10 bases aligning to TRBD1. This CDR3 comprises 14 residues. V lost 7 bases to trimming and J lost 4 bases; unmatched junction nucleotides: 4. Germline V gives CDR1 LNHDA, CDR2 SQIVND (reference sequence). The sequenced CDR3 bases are TGTGCCAGTACCCCGGGACAGGGGAATCAGCCC. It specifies CASTPGQGNQP. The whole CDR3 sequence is CASTPGQGNQPQHF.

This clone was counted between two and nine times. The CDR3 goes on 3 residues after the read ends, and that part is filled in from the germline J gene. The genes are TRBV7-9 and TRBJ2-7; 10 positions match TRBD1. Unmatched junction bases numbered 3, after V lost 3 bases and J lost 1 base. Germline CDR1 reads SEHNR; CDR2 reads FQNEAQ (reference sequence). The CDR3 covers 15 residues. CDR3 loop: CASSFSGQGSYEQYF. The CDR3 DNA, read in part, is TGTGCCAGCAGCTTCTCGGGACAGGGGTCCTACGAG.

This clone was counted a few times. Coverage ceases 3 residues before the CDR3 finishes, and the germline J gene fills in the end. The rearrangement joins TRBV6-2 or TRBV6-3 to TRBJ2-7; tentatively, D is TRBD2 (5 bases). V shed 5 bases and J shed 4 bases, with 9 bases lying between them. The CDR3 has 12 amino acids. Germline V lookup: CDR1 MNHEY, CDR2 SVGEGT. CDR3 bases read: TGTGCCAGCAGTCAGCGGAGATACGAG. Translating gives CASSQRRYE. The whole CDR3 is CASSQRRYEQYF.

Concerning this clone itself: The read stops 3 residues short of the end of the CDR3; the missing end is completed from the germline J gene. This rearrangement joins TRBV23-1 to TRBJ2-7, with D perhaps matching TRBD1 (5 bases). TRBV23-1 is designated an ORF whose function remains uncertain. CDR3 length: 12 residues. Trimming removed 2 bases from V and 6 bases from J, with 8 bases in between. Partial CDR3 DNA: TGCGCCAGCAGTCAAAGGGGTTCCGAG. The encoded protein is CASSQRGSE. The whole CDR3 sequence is CASSQRGSEQYF.

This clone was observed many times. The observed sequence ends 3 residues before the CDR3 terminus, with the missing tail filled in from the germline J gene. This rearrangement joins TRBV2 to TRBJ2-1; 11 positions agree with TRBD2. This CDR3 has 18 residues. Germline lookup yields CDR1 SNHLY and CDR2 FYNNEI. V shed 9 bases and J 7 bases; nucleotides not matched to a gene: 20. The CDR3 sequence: CASDRQVAGGLALNEQFF. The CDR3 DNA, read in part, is TGTGCCAGTGACCGACAGGTAGCGGGAGGGCTAGCCTTGAATGAG.